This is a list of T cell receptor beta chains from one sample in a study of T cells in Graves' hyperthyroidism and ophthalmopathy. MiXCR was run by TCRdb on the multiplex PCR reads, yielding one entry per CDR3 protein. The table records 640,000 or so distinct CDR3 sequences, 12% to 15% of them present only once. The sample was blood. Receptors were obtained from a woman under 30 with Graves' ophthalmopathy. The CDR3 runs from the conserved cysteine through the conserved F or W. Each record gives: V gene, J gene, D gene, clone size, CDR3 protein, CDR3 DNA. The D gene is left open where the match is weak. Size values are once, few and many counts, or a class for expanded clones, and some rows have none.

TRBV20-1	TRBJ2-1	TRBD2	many	CSATGLADYNEQFF	TGCAGTGCCACTGGACTAGCGGATTACAATGAGCAGTTCTTC
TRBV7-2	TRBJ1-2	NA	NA	CASTSSRGYGYTF	TGTGCCAGCACTTCCTCCAGGGGATATGGCTACACCTTC
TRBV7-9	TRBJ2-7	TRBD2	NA	CASSAGLAGGAYEQYF	TGTGCCAGCAGCGCCGGACTAGCGGGGGGGGCCTACGAGCAGTACTTC
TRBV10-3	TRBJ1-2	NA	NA	CAISEGPLRGDGYTF	TGTGCCATCAGTGAGGGCCCCCTCCGAGGAGATGGCTACACCTTC
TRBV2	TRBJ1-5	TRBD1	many	CASWLGTGTNQPQHF	TGTGCCAGCTGGCTCGGGACAGGGACCAATCAGCCCCAGCATTTT
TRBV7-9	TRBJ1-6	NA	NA	CASTKGNPYNSPLHF	TGTGCCAGCACTAAGGGGAATCCCTATAATTCACCCCTCCACTTT
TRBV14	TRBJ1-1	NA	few	CASSQGWDIPRNTEAFF	TGTGCCAGCAGCCAAGGATGGGACATCCCGCGGAACACTGAAGCTTTCTTT
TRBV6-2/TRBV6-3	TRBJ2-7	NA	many	CASSSPKDGEQYF	TGTGCCAGCAGTTCCCCGAAAGATGGCGAGCAGTACTTC
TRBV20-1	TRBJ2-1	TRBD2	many	CSARRTSGSNNEQFF	TGCAGTGCTAGACGGACTAGCGGGAGTAACAATGAGCAGTTCTTC
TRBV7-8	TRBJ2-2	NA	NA	CASSLKPRVIGGQTTGELLF	TGTGCCAGCAGCTTGAAGCCGAGGGTTATCGGCGGACAAACAACCGGGGAGCTGCTTTTT
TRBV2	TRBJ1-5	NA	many	CASSDVYSNQPQHF	TGTGCCAGCAGTGATGTTTATAGCAATCAGCCCCAGCATTTT
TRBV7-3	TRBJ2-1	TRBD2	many	CASSPTSGNNEQFF	TGTGCCAGCAGCCCGACTAGCGGGAACAATGAGCAGTTCTTC
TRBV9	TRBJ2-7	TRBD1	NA	CASSPNGQAPYEQYF	TGTGCCAGCAGCCCGAACGGACAGGCCCCCTACGAGCAGTACTTC
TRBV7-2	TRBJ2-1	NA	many	CASSLAGGWNEQFF	TGTGCCAGCAGCTTAGCGGGAGGATGGAATGAGCAGTTCTTC
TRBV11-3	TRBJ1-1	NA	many	CASSFSRNTEAFF	TGTGCCAGCAGCTTCTCACGAAACACTGAAGCTTTCTTT
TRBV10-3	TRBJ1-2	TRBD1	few	CAISDWARKGAANYGYTF	TGTGCCATCAGTGATTGGGCCAGGAAGGGGGCAGCTAACTATGGCTACACCTTC
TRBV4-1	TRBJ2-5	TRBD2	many	CASSVLASEKTQYF	TGCGCCAGCAGTGTACTAGCGTCCGAAAAGACCCAGTACTTC
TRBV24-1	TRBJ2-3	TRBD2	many	CATSDSPGLAGVGGTDTQYF	TGTGCCACCAGTGATTCACCGGGACTAGCGGGGGTTGGGGGCACAGATACGCAGTATTTT
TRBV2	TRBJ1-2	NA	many	CASSEARMTEGMVGYTF	TGTGCCAGCAGTGAAGCGCGGATGACAGAGGGCATGGTTGGCTACACCTTC
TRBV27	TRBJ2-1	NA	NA	CASSLSGINEQFF	TGTGCCAGCAGTTTATCGGGCATCAATGAGCAGTTCTTC
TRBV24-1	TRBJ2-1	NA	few	CATSAARDRAYNEQFF	TGTGCCACCAGTGCCGCGAGGGACCGAGCCTACAATGAGCAGTTCTTC
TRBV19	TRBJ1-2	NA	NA	CASSRRALHGYTF	TGTGCCAGTAGTAGAAGAGCTTTACATGGCTACACCTTC
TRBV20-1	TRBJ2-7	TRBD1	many	CSARDDRDRGVGGGYEQYF	TGCAGTGCTAGAGATGACCGGGACAGGGGAGTTGGGGGGGGCTACGAGCAGTACTTC
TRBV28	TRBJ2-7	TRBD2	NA	CASSLLGGGLAVYEQYF	TGTGCCAGCAGTCTCCTTGGGGGGGGACTAGCGGTTTACGAGCAGTACTTC
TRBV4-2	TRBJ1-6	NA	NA	CASSPNGVSPLHF	TGTGCCAGCAGCCCTAATGGGGTCTCACCCCTCCACTTT
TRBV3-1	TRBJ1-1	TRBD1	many	CASSQIPGQGVTEAFF	TGTGCCAGCAGCCAGATCCCTGGACAGGGCGTCACTGAAGCTTTCTTT
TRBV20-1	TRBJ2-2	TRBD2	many	CSARLAGDTGELFF	TGCAGTGCTAGACTAGCGGGAGACACCGGGGAGCTGTTTTTT
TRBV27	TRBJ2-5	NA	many	CASRTQGREGTQYF	TGTGCCAGCAGGACACAGGGAAGGGAAGGCACCCAGTACTTC
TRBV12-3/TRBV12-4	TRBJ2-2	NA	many	CASSPWTPNTGELFF	TGTGCCAGCAGCCCCTGGACTCCGAACACCGGGGAGCTGTTTTTT
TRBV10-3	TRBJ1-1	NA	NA	CAISENRDTERAFF	TGTGCCATCAGCGAAAACCGGGACACAGAAAGAGCTTTCTTT
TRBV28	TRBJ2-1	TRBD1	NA	CASSFGTGNPNEQFF	TGTGCCAGCAGTTTCGGGACAGGGAACCCCAATGAGCAGTTCTTC
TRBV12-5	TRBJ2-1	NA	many	CASGFGSGYNEQFF	TGTGCTAGTGGTTTCGGATCGGGCTACAATGAGCAGTTCTTC
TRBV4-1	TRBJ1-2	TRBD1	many	CASSHGQGVNYGYTF	TGCGCCAGCAGCCATGGACAGGGAGTTAACTATGGCTACACCTTC
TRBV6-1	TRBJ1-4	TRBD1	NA	CAGRTGPNEKLFF	TGTGCCGGACGGACAGGCCCTAATGAAAAACTGTTTTTT
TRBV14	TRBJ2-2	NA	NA	CASSQSFTGELFF	TGTGCCAGCAGCCAAAGTTTCACCGGGGAGCTGTTTTTT
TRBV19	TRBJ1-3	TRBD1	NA	CASKPPRGSGNTIYF	TGTGCCAGTAAACCCCCCAGGGGGTCTGGAAACACCATATATTTT
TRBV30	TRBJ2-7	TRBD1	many	CAWSVLGTGDVEQYF	TGTGCCTGGAGTGTACTCGGGACAGGGGACGTCGAGCAGTACTTC